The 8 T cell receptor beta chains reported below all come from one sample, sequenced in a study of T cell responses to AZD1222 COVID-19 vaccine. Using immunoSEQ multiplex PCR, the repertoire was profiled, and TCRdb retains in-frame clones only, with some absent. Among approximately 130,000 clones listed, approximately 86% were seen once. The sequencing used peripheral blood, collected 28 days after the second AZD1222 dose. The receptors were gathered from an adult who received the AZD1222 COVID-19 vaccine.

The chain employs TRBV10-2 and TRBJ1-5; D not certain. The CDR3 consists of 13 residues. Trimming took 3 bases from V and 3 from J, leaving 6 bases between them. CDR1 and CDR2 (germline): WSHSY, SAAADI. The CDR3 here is CASSEGNNQPQHF. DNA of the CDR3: TGCGCCAGCAGTGAAGGAAACAATCAGCCCCAGCATTTT.

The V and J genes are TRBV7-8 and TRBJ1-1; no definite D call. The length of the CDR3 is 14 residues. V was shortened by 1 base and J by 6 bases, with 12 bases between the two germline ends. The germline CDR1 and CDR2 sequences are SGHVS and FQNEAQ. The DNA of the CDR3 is TGTGCCAGCAGCTTAGGTGGGTCGGCCCCTGAAGCTTTCTTT. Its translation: CASSLGGSAPEAFF.

The CDR3: CAQSRDTNQPQHF. The CDR3 DNA reads TGTGCCCAATCCCGGGACACAAATCAGCCCCAGCATTTT. The V gene is TRBV28, the J gene TRBJ1-5; tentatively, D is TRBD1 (6 bases). The germline gives CDR1 MDHEN, CDR2 SYDVKM. There are 13 residues in the CDR3. Trimming pared 11 bases from V and 4 bases from J, leaving 15 bases between.

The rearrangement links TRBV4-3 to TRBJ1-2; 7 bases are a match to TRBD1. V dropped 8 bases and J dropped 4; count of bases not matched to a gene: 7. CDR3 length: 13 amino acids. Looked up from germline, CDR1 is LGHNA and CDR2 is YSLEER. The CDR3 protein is CASGRQGFYGYTF. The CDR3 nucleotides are TGCGCCAGCGGACGACAGGGATTCTATGGCTACACCTTC.

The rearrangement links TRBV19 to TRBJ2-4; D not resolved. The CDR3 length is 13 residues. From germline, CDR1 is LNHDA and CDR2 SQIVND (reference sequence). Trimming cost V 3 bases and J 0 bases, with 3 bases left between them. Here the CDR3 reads CASSMSAKNIQYF. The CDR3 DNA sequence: TGTGCCAGTAGTATGTCAGCCAAAAACATTCAGTACTTC.

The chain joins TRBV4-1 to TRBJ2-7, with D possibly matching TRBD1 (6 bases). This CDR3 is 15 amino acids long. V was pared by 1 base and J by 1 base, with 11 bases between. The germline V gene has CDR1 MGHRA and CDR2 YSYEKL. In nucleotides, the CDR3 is TGCGCCAGCAGCCAAGTTTCACAGGGTTCCTACGAGCAGTACTTC. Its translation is CASSQVSQGSYEQYF.

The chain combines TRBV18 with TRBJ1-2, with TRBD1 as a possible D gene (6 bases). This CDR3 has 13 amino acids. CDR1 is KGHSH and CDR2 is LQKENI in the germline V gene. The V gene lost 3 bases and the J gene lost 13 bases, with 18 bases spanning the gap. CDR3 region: CASSPPPGALVTF. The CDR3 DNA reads TGTGCCAGCTCACCGCCCCCGGGGGCTCTAGTCACCTTC.

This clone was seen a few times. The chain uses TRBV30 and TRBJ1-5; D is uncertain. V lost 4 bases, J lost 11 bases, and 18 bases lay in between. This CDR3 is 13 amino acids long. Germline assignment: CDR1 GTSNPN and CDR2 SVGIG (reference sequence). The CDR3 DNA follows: TGTGCCTGGAATAAAGGGTTCAGTACAGCCCAGCATTTT. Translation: CAWNKGFSTAQHF.